This T cell receptor beta chain stems from a study of blood T cell repertoires in COVID-19. In the study overall: Acute-phase and convalescent COVID-19 samples originated in the United States, Italy and Spain. The analysed material was cDNA or gDNA that came from T cells, B-cell-depleted T cells, or PBMCs.

As originally analysed: The authors estimated nucleated cell counts from reference gene primer amplification. Sequencing was performed with immunoSEQ multiplex PCR; in TCRdb, only in-frame clones are kept and a portion is missing. V and J calls plus clone size are reproduced from that table; the DNA served to infer D and trimming. The sample holds roughly 80,000 clones, approximately 87% seen once. CDR1 is MGHRA and CDR2 is YSYEKL in the germline V gene. CDR3 size: 15 residues. Trimming cost V 0 bases and J 6 bases, with 9 bases left between them. Input material: peripheral blood. The sequence was collected from a man at least 80 years old in a cohort sampled during active COVID-19. This chain links TRBV4-1 with TRBJ1-6; no firm D call. CDR3 in DNA: TGCGCCAGCAGCCAAGAAGGAGTCGGTAATTCACCCCTCCACTTT. Amino acids: CASSQEGVGNSPLHF.